These 29 T cell receptor beta chains originate from one sample sequenced in a study of blood T cell repertoires in COVID-19. Measured with immunoSEQ multiplex PCR; TCRdb has only the in-frame clones, and not every one. The sample lists just under 300,000 clones; approximately 86% were seen once. Sequenced: peripheral blood. The receptors derive from an older man with acute or convalescent COVID-19.

The gene calls are TRBV4-1 and TRBJ2-7; D possibly corresponds to TRBD1 (6 bases). The V end lost 4 bases, the J end lost 2 bases, and 12 bases lay between the germline ends. CDR1 is MGHRA and CDR2 is YSYEKL in the germline V gene. The length of the CDR3 is 14 residues. CDR3 nucleotide sequence: TGCGCCAGCAGCCGGGACACTACGACCTACGAGCAGTACTTC. Amino acids: CASSRDTTTYEQYF.

The rearrangement joins TRBV20-1 to TRBJ1-5, with D perhaps TRBD1 (6 bases). There are 15 residues in the CDR3. Germline V lookup: CDR1 DFQATT, CDR2 SNEGSKA (reference sequence). Trimming took off 3 bases at V and 1 base at J, with 13 bases between the two ends. CDR3 sequence (DNA): TGCAGTGCTAGTTTCGGACAGACAAGCAATCAGCCCCAGCATTTT. Translated: CSASFGQTSNQPQHF.

The chain carries TRBV7-2 and TRBJ1-5, with 8 bases fitting TRBD1. Germline V lookup: CDR1 SGHTA, CDR2 FQGNSA. The CDR3 contains 16 residues. V shed 1 base and J 0 bases; nucleotides not matched to a gene: 2. The CDR3 reads CASSLGTGISNQPQHF. CDR3 sequence (DNA): TGTGCCAGCAGCTTAGGGACAGGGATTAGCAATCAGCCCCAGCATTTT.

This clone was recorded only once. The CDR3 DNA sequence: TGTGCCAGCAGTTGGGGACAGGGGAACTATGGCTACACCTTC. Protein product: CASSWGQGNYGYTF. This rearrangement joins TRBV25-1 to TRBJ1-2, with 10 bases identical to TRBD1. J was trimmed by 2 bases and V by 5 bases; bases with no gene match: 2. The germline CDR1 and CDR2 sequences are MGHDK and SYGVNS. The CDR3 has 14 residues.

The chain carries TRBV10-2 and TRBJ1-2; possibly TRBD1 for D (5 bases). V lost 0 bases and J 4 bases, leaving 12 bases between the germline ends. CDR1 is WSHSY and CDR2 is SAAADI in the germline V gene. The length of the CDR3 is 15 residues. The CDR3, as DNA: TGCGCCAGCAGTGAGTCGGGGGGTCGGACCTATGGCTACACCTTC. The encoded protein is CASSESGGRTYGYTF.

This chain joins TRBV3-1 (or the pseudogene TRBV3-2) and TRBJ2-3; 8 bases are shared with TRBD2. The CDR3 consists of 15 residues. Germline loops: CDR1 LGHDT, CDR2 YNNKEL (reference sequence). Germline trimming cut 4 bases from V and 3 bases from J; bases unmatched to any gene: 6. Written as DNA, the CDR3 is TGTGCCAGCAGCCGGGGTTCTAGCGGGACAGATACGCAGTATTTT. Its translation: CASSRGSSGTDTQYF.

A single count supports this clone. This sequence joins TRBV19 and TRBJ2-7; D possibly corresponds to TRBD2 (8 bases). The CDR3 has 14 amino acids. V was pared by 7 bases and J by 2 bases, with 15 bases between. Germline CDR1 reads LNHDA; CDR2 reads SQIVND (reference sequence). The CDR3, as DNA: TGTGCCAGTACCGGGAGGGACAGTACCTACGAGCAGTACTTC. Translated: CASTGRDSTYEQYF.

The V call is TRBV18, the J call TRBJ1-2, with 12 bases identical to TRBD1. The CDR3 loop spans 15 amino acids. V gave up 3 bases and J gave up 3 bases; unmatched junction bases: 2. CDR1 and CDR2 (germline): KGHSH, LQKENI. CDR3 sequence reads: CASSPGTGGDYGYTF. The CDR3 DNA follows: TGTGCCAGCTCACCTGGGACAGGGGGCGACTATGGCTACACCTTC. Full variable domain (missing parts from reference TRBV18 and TRBJ1-2): NAGVMQNPRHLVRRRGQEARLRCSPMKGHSHVYWYRQLPEEGLKFMVYLQKENIIDESGMPKERFSAEFPKEGPSILRIQQVVRGDSAAYFCASSPGTGGDYGYTFGSGTRLTVV.

The J gene is TRBJ1-6, the V gene TRBV10-3; 10 positions match TRBD1. CDR1 ENHRY and CDR2 SYGVKD come from the germline V gene. The junction had 2 bases not matched to a gene; V was cut back by 5 bases and J by 7 bases. The CDR3 is made up of 14 amino acids. This CDR3 reads CAISTGQGNSPLHF. The CDR3 DNA follows: TGTGCCATCAGTACGGGACAGGGGAATTCACCCCTCCACTTT.

The CDR3 is CATSGTSEGVEKLFF. CDR3 sequence (DNA): TGTGCCACCAGCGGGACCTCTGAGGGGGTTGAAAAACTGTTTTTT. The chain has TRBV24-1 and TRBJ1-4; TRBD1 might be the D (6 bases). V lost 7 bases to trimming and J lost 7 bases, with 18 bases between them. The germline V gene has CDR1 KGHDR and CDR2 SFDVKD. This CDR3 comprises 15 residues.

The rearrangement uses TRBV7-2 and TRBJ2-2, with D tentatively TRBD2 (7 bases). Germline V gives CDR1 SGHTA, CDR2 FQGNSA. Trimming removed 5 bases at V and 2 bases at J, with 21 bases between. The CDR3 runs 18 residues. CDR3 sequence: CASSRTAGGGLNTGELFF. CDR3 in DNA: TGTGCCAGCAGCCGGACTGCAGGCGGGGGCCTTAACACCGGGGAGCTGTTTTTT.

The chain links TRBV27 to TRBJ2-7, with D hard to call. Trimming removed 0 bases at V and 5 bases at J, with 8 bases between. The CDR3 has 13 amino acids. The germline CDR1 and CDR2 sequences are MNHEY and SMNVEV (reference sequence). Written as DNA, the CDR3 is TGTGCCAGCAGTTTATCGCCGAACAACGAGCAGTACTTC. It codes for CASSLSPNNEQYF.

The chain joins TRBV12-3 or TRBV12-4 to TRBJ2-5; 10 bases align to TRBD1. This CDR3 has 13 residues. With V trimmed by 9 bases and J by 5 bases, 6 bases remained unmatched. The CDR3 DNA sequence: TGTGCCAGTTTGGACAGGGGGGCTGAGACCCAGTACTTC. Translated: CASLDRGAETQYF.

This clone was seen more than once but under ten times. The chain recombines TRBV12-3 or TRBV12-4 with TRBJ1-2; D perhaps matches TRBD1 (6 bases). V was cut by 3 bases and J by 7 bases, with 9 bases left in between. CDR3 size: 12 residues. The CDR3, as DNA: TGTGCCAGCAGTTTTACAGGGTTTGGCTACACCTTC. This codes for CASSFTGFGYTF.

The chain uses TRBV7-6 and TRBJ1-4; D possibly corresponds to TRBD1 (6 bases). The CDR3 is 15 amino acids. Germline V gives CDR1 SGHVS, CDR2 FNYEAQ. Trimming left V 4 bases short and J 2 bases short, with 11 bases between. CDR3 amino acids: CASSSVGATNEKLFF. CDR3 nucleotides: TGTGCCAGCAGCTCGGTGGGGGCCACTAATGAAAAACTGTTTTTT.

This chain joins TRBV6-2 or TRBV6-3 and TRBJ2-1; 13 bases fit TRBD2. Germline-derived CDR1 and CDR2 are MNHEY and SVGEGT. Trimming took 4 bases from V and 3 from J; bases not matched to a gene: 9. CDR3 length: 18 amino acids. The CDR3 loop is CASSSQPGLAGLYNEQFF. In DNA form, the CDR3 reads TGTGCCAGCAGTTCCCAACCGGGACTAGCGGGACTCTACAATGAGCAGTTCTTC.

This rearrangement joins TRBV11-2 to TRBJ2-7, with D possibly matching TRBD1 (6 bases). V was shortened by 5 bases and J by 0 bases, with 20 bases between the two germline ends. Looked up from germline, CDR1 is SGHAT and CDR2 is FQNNGV. This CDR3 is built from 17 residues. The DNA of the CDR3 is TGTGCCAGCAGCCCCCGGCAACGGGACACCAGCTCCTACGAGCAGTACTTC. This gives the protein CASSPRQRDTSSYEQYF.

This clone appeared a few times. The V call is TRBV4-2, the J call TRBJ2-1; D uncertain. Trimming took 0 bases from V and 8 from J, leaving 8 bases between them. Germline loops: CDR1 LGHNA, CDR2 YNFKEQ. There are 13 residues in the CDR3. The CDR3 is CASSQELIYEQFF. In nucleotides, the CDR3 is TGTGCCAGCAGCCAAGAACTGATCTATGAGCAGTTCTTC.

Concerning this clone itself: Within the sample, other DNA sequences also encode this same CDR3. The chain recombines TRBV28 with TRBJ1-5, with D unclear. The CDR3 consists of 12 residues. Looked up from germline, CDR1 is MDHEN and CDR2 is SYDVKM. Trimming removed 10 bases at V and 2 bases at J, with 9 bases between. The CDR3 reads CAIQRGNQPQHF. Written as DNA, the CDR3 is TGTGCCATCCAGAGGGGCAATCAGCCCCAGCATTTT.

The J gene is TRBJ1-3, the V gene TRBV5-4, with TRBD1 matching 8 bases. The CDR3 contains 16 residues. The trim removed 4 bases at V and 0 bases at J, leaving 6 bases unmatched. CDR1 SGHNT and CDR2 YYREEE come from the germline V gene (reference sequence). This CDR3 is CASSQDRGNSGNTIYF. CDR3 sequence (DNA): TGTGCCAGCAGCCAAGACAGGGGAAACTCTGGAAACACCATATATTTT.

The J gene is TRBJ2-2, the V gene TRBV18; unclear D gene. This CDR3 is built from 14 residues. Germline CDR1 is KGHSH and CDR2 is LQKENI. V shed 8 bases and J shed 4 bases, with 14 bases lying between them. The CDR3 nucleotides are TGTGCCAGCCAAGAAAGCCACAGCACCGGGGAGCTGTTTTTT. Translation: CASQESHSTGELFF. Based on the CDR3 plus reference TRBV18 and TRBJ2-2, the full variable domain is NAGVMQNPRHLVRRRGQEARLRCSPMKGHSHVYWYRQLPEEGLKFMVYLQKENIIDESGMPKERFSAEFPKEGPSILRIQQVVRGDSAAYFCASQESHSTGELFFGEGSRLTVL.

This clone was detected ten times or more. The CDR3 DNA reads as TGTGCCAGCAGTTTAACGCTACAGGGGGCCAGATCGATGTCGGAGACCCAGTACTTC. This sequence encodes CASSLTLQGARSMSETQYF. This sequence joins TRBV28 and TRBJ2-5, with 9 bases that match TRBD1. J lost 5 bases, V lost 2 bases, and 18 bases had no gene match. The germline CDR1 and CDR2 sequences are MDHEN and SYDVKM. The CDR3 has 19 residues.

The chain is built from TRBV2 and TRBJ1-1; weak D call: TRBD1 (5 bases). Trimming removed 4 bases at V and 0 bases at J, with 6 bases between. This CDR3 has 13 amino acids. In germline, CDR1 is SNHLY, CDR2 FYNNEI. CDR3 amino acids: CASSGGVNTEAFF. CDR3 bases: TGTGCCAGCAGTGGGGGGGTGAACACTGAAGCTTTCTTT.

The gene calls are TRBV27 and TRBJ2-1, with 10 bases fitting TRBD2. Germline V gene sequence: CDR1 MNHEY, CDR2 SMNVEV (reference sequence). The V gene end was trimmed by 6 bases and the J gene end by 4 bases; junction bases not matched to a gene: 6. The CDR3 is 15 residues long. CDR3 region: CASSGGTSEYNEQFF. CDR3 DNA: TGTGCCAGCAGCGGGGGGACTAGCGAATACAATGAGCAGTTCTTC.

CDR3 protein: CASSWLRGLGSTEAFF. CDR3 DNA: TGTGCCAGCAGCTGGCTCAGGGGGCTGGGCAGCACTGAAGCTTTCTTT. The rearrangement joins TRBV5-5 to TRBJ1-1; TRBD1 aligns across 8 bases. The CDR3 is 16 amino acids. V lost 3 bases and J lost 4; bases outside the gene matches: 11. Looked up from germline, CDR1 is SGHKS and CDR2 is YYEKEE (reference sequence).

This chain uses TRBV7-2 with TRBJ2-3, with TRBD2 identical over 12 bases. V trimming: 6 bases; J trimming: 6 bases; junction bases outside the gene matches: 16. CDR3 size: 18 residues. The germline gives CDR1 SGHTA, CDR2 FQGNSA. CDR3 loop: CASRSFGLAGGPRDTQYF. The CDR3 DNA follows: TGTGCCAGCAGGTCCTTCGGGCTAGCGGGAGGGCCTAGGGATACGCAGTATTTT.

The chain combines TRBV11-2 with TRBJ1-1; a possible D gene is TRBD1 (5 bases). CDR3 length: 13 residues. The V end lost 1 base, the J end lost 9 bases, and 12 bases lay between the germline ends. CDR1 SGHAT and CDR2 FQNNGV come from the germline V gene. The CDR3 DNA sequence: TGTGCCAGCAGCTTAGGGGGCCGGGCGCAAGCTTTCTTT. This sequence encodes CASSLGGRAQAFF.

The chain links TRBV29-1 to TRBJ2-3; D perhaps matches TRBD1 (6 bases). This CDR3 region has 15 residues. V was pared by 2 bases and J by 5 bases, with 17 bases between. The germline gives CDR1 SQVTM, CDR2 ANQGSEA. CDR3 amino acids: CSVEFPTGSLDTQYF. The CDR3 DNA sequence: TGCAGCGTTGAATTCCCAACAGGGTCGCTAGATACGCAGTATTTT.

The chain is built from TRBV5-1 and TRBJ1-3, with 8 bases fitting TRBD1. Trimming at V came to 4 bases and at J to 4 bases, leaving 4 bases not matched to a gene. CDR3 size: 14 residues. The V gene's germline CDR1 is SGHRS and CDR2 YFSETQ. The chain's CDR3 is CASSVTGAGNTIYF. CDR3 DNA sequence: TGCGCCAGCAGCGTGACAGGGGCGGGAAACACCATATATTTT. Full variable domain (outside the CDR3, taken from reference TRBV5-1 and TRBJ1-3): KAGVTQTPRYLIKTRGQQVTLSCSPISGHRSVSWYQQTPGQGLQFLFEYFSETQRNKGNFPGRFSGRQFSNSRSEMNVSTLELGDSALYLCASSVTGAGNTIYFGEGSWLTVV.